The clone carrying this T cell receptor beta chain was counted at least ten times. Its specificity is not known. The CDR3 spans 13 residues. The trim removed 8 bases at V and 5 bases at J, leaving 2 bases unmatched. Germline V CDR1 and CDR2: MNHEY, SVGEGT. MiXCR was run by TCRdb on the 5' RACE reads, yielding one entry per CDR3 protein. The sample includes around 100,000 distinct CDR3 sequences, 8% to 9.5% of them seen just once. This record comes from a study of T cells after yellow fever vaccination. The study's findings and limits: Most clones from primary vaccination resurfaced after the booster (roughly 96% CD4, 88% CD8).

The source was CD8+ T cells sorted from PBMCs, collected 45 days after the yellow fever booster vaccination. The receptor's source is a man aged 25-40 years who received the YFV17D yellow fever vaccine. This chain joins TRBV6-2 or TRBV6-3 and TRBJ2-3; 12 positions agree with TRBD2. CDR3 sequence reads: CASRTSGIDTQYF. The CDR3 DNA is TGTGCCAGCCGGACTAGCGGGATAGATACGCAGTATTTT.